Below, 11 T cell receptor beta chains from the same sample are listed, as sequenced in a study of T cells in Graves' hyperthyroidism and ophthalmopathy. RNA transcripts were the template for amplifying TCR beta CDR3 regions. An initial round of RT-PCR targeting the TCR CDR3 relied on the HTBI primer set. TCRdb reanalysed the multiplex PCR reads using MiXCR and keeps one entry per CDR3 protein. Of a few hundred thousand distinct CDR3 sequences in the sample, more than 45% were seen once. Material: peripheral blood or thyroid tissue (not recorded which). Source of these receptors: an adult woman with Graves' disease, either hyperthyroidism or ophthalmopathy (not recorded which).

This clonotype was seen ten or more times. V and J are TRBV7-9 and TRBJ1-4, with TRBD1 as a possible D gene (6 bases). V was trimmed by 5 bases and J by 10 bases, leaving 20 bases between them. Germline loops: CDR1 SEHNR, CDR2 FQNEAQ (reference sequence). This CDR3 has 15 residues. CDR3 sequence: CASSRLGGGGGKLFF. As DNA, the CDR3 is TGTGCCAGCAGCCGGCTGGGGGGGGGCGGAGGAAAACTGTTTTTT.

The chain employs TRBV6-2 or TRBV6-3 and TRBJ2-7, with D possibly matching TRBD2 (5 bases). Germline CDR1 is MNHEY and CDR2 is SVGEGT. V was clipped by 7 bases and J by 6 bases, with 16 bases between them. CDR3 length equals 13 residues. DNA for the CDR3: TGTGCCAGCACCCAACCGGGATTCGCCGAGCAGTACTTC. This translates into CASTQPGFAEQYF.

A note on this clonotype: This may come from a read error, since a much larger clone is one base off. The chain links TRBV25-1 to TRBJ1-2; D might be TRBD1 (6 bases). This CDR3 contains 15 residues. Germline V gene lookup returns CDR1 MGHDK and CDR2 SYGVNS. CDR3 loop: CASSDHRVPNYGCTF. In DNA form, the CDR3 reads TGTGCCAGCAGTGATCACAGGGTTCCCAACTATGGCTGCACCTTC.

The sample holds many counts of this clonotype. V is TRBV5-4 and J is TRBJ2-5; 14 bases are a match to TRBD2. The CDR3 sequence is 15 residues long. V shed 4 bases, J shed 3 bases, and the junction held 2 bases outside the gene matches. The V gene's germline CDR1 is SGHNT and CDR2 YYREEE (reference sequence). The CDR3 loop is CASSQGLAGEETQYF. CDR3 nucleotides: TGTGCCAGCAGCCAGGGACTAGCGGGGGAAGAGACCCAGTACTTC.

Turning to this clonotype: A much larger clone sits a single nucleotide away, making a read error possible. The V call is TRBV5-1, the J call TRBJ2-7; 8 bases match TRBD2. The CDR3 has 14 residues. J gave up 12 bases and V 5 bases, and 16 bases lay outside the gene matches. Germline assignment: CDR1 SGHRS and CDR2 YFSETQ. The CDR3 nucleotides read TGCGCCAGCAGTATTGGAAGCGGGAGTCCTATACTGTACTTC. Protein: CASSIGSGSPILYF.

This clonotype was observed at least ten times. The chain uses TRBV11-2 and TRBJ2-7, with D perhaps assigned TRBD1 or TRBD2 (5 bases each). Germline V gene data show CDR1 as SGHAT and CDR2 as FQNNGV. Trimming removed 1 base from V and 5 bases from J, with 21 bases in between. This CDR3 has 17 residues. This chain's CDR3 is CASSLGGTGGVPHEQYF. The CDR3 DNA follows: TGTGCCAGCAGCTTAGGAGGCACTGGGGGAGTCCCCCACGAGCAGTACTTC.

With respect to this clonotype: This may come from a read error, since a much larger clone is one base off. J is TRBJ1-4 and V is TRBV7-2, with D tentatively TRBD1 (5 bases). CDR1 is SGHTA, CDR2 FQGNSA, per germline. V was clipped by 1 base and J by 4 bases, with 13 bases between them. The CDR3 is 16 amino acids. The CDR3 spells CASSLVSGVVNEKLFF. In DNA, the CDR3 is TGTGCCAGCAGCTTAGTATCGGGGGTAGTTAATGAAAAACTGTTTTTT.

As to this clonotype: Given the absence of the conserved phenylalanine or tryptophan at the CDR3 end, a read error is likely. No DNA is shown, since the ends of the CDR3 on it are uncertain; the CDR3 is the one TCRdb lists. This chain connects TRBV3-1 to TRBJ1-6. CDR1 is LGHDT and CDR2 is YNNKEL in the germline V gene (reference sequence). The CDR3 is made up of 11 amino acids, end residues included. CDR3 residues: CASSQVRGNSG.

On this clonotype: Given a much more abundant clone one base away, this may be a read error. The CDR3 carries no conserved terminal phenylalanine or tryptophan, so it likely arises from a read error. The chain joins TRBV6-1 to TRBJ1-1; the D is unclear. V was shortened by 6 bases and J by 6 bases, with 14 bases between the two germline ends. The CDR3 length is 13 residues. Germline V lookup: CDR1 MNHNS, CDR2 SASEGT. CDR3 sequence reads: CASSLLGFAEAFL. The CDR3 DNA reads TGTGCCAGCAGCCTTCTCGGGTTCGCTGAAGCTTTCCTT.

The rearrangement joins TRBV20-1 to TRBJ1-4; TRBD1 is a possible D gene (6 bases). CDR3 length: 10 residues. Trimming removed 3 bases at V and 12 bases at J, with 8 bases between. Looked up from germline, CDR1 is DFQATT and CDR2 is SNEGSKA (reference sequence). The CDR3 region has the DNA TGCAGTGCTAGCAACAGGGAACTGTTTTTT. This translates into CSASNRELFF.

This clonotype was seen ten or more times. The rearrangement links TRBV29-1 to TRBJ1-1; TRBD1 matches 7 bases. Germline lookup yields CDR1 SQVTM and CDR2 ANQGSEA. V gave up 6 bases and J gave up 5 bases; unmatched junction bases: 9. The CDR3 covers 13 residues. CDR3 sequence (DNA): TGCAGCGTCCCGGCTGGCAGGGGGACTGAAGCTTTCTTT. Its protein product is CSVPAGRGTEAFF.